This T cell receptor beta chain stems from a study of cytomegalovirus exposure and HLA in healthy donors. Study-wide background: Earlier work reported some 110 million unique TCR beta sequences from about 190 million T cells.

General study points: Upon later analysis, HLA-associated TCR beta chains proved more clonally expanded than other, equally common chains. For cytomegalovirus status, the classifier reportedly gave diagnoses with high specificity and sensitivity. As a later analysis revealed, most CMV-associated TCR beta chains appeared HLA-restricted.

This PCR relied on a set of 60 Vbeta primers and 13 Jbeta primers. The data were produced by immunoSEQ multiplex PCR, yet TCRdb's version contains in-frame clones alone and is incomplete. The sample lists 100,000 to 150,000 clones, 65% to 80% seen once, with roughly 13% in the top ten. As concerns this clone: Its target is not known.

Germline V gene sequence: CDR1 ENHRY, CDR2 SYGVKD. With 6 bases clipped from V and 3 bases from J, the junction kept 5 bases outside the gene matches. This CDR3 is 13 amino acids long. This clonotype originated in an older woman in good health and CMV-seropositive. V is TRBV10-3 and J is TRBJ2-7, with 7 bases that match TRBD1. Sequenced input: PBMCs. The DNA for the CDR3 is TGTGCCATCAGAAAGACAGGGAGCTACGAGCAGTACTTC. It encodes CAIRKTGSYEQYF.